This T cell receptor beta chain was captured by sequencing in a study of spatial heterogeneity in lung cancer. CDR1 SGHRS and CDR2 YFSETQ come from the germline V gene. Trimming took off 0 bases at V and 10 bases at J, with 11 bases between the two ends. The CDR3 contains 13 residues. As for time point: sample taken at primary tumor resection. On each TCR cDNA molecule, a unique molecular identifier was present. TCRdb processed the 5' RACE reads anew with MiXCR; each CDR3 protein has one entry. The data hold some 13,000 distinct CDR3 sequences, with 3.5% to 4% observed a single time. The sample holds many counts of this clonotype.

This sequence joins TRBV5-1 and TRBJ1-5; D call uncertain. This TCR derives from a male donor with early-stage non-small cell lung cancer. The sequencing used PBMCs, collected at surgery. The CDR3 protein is CASSLALEGPQHF. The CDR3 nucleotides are TGCGCCAGCAGCTTGGCCTTAGAGGGACCCCAGCATTTT.